This T cell receptor beta chain was recorded in a study of vaccination effects on CD4 cells after COVID-19. Study overall: As their vaccination, participants received two doses of either BNT162b2 or mRNA-1273. Study-wide findings and caveats: Substantial clonal contraction characterized both infection- and vaccine-induced clones late after vaccination.

Points on this clone: The antigen is not known.

TCRdb's copy holds only in-frame clones and misses some; the assay was immunoSEQ multiplex PCR. The repertoire consists of about 73,000 clones, with about 70% occurring once and the leading ten covering about 3.2%. ViraFEST assay sequencing came after antigen-specific CD4+ T cells were expanded with viral peptide pools. Investigators separated out CD4+ T cells once approximately 10 days of culture had passed. Vaccinated participants had no history of SARS-CoV-2 infection and tested negative for nucleocapsid antibodies. The starting material was CD4+ T cells from PBMCs cultured with HCoV-NL63 spike peptides, obtained before COVID-19 vaccination. This sequence originates from a human donor who received a COVID-19 vaccine.

In DNA form, the CDR3 reads TGTGCCAGCAGTGTTATGAGACAGGGAAACACCATATATTTT. This encodes CASSVMRQGNTIYF. This chain joins TRBV2 and TRBJ1-3; TRBD1 might be the D (5 bases). The CDR3 sequence is 14 residues long. CDR1 SNHLY and CDR2 FYNNEI come from the germline V gene. V lost 4 bases to trimming and J lost 4 bases, with 11 bases between them.